The entry below gives a single T cell receptor beta chain sequence along with its context. As yet, its antigen is unknown. These data originate in a study of OX40 agonist ivuxolimab in advanced cancers. Overall study results and limits: More expanded clones were seen, on average, in CD8+ T cells than in CD4+.

Profiled with immunoSEQ multiplex PCR; TCRdb holds only in-frame clones, not every one. The table has approximately 30,000 clones, roughly 82% seen once. This CDR3 has 12 amino acids. Trimming cost V 1 base and J 1 base, with 2 bases left between them. The germline CDR1 and CDR2 sequences are SGHDT and YYEEEE. The chain links TRBV5-6 to TRBJ2-5, with unresolved D. The receptor was isolated from an adult with an advanced solid tumor such as melanoma, head and neck, liver or kidney cancer. The source material was CD4+ or CD8+ T cells sorted from blood, sampled in a trial of the OX40 agonist ivuxolimab. The chain's CDR3 is CASSLRQETQYF. The CDR3 DNA is TGTGCCAGCAGCTTGCGCCAAGAGACCCAGTACTTC. The variable domain in full, with the rest retrieved from reference TRBV5-6 and TRBJ2-5, is DAGVTQSPTHLIKTRGQQVTLRCSPKSGHDTVSWYQQALGQGPQFIFQYYEEEERQRGNFPDRFSGHQFPNYSSELNVNALLLGDSALYLCASSLRQETQYFGPGTRLLVL.